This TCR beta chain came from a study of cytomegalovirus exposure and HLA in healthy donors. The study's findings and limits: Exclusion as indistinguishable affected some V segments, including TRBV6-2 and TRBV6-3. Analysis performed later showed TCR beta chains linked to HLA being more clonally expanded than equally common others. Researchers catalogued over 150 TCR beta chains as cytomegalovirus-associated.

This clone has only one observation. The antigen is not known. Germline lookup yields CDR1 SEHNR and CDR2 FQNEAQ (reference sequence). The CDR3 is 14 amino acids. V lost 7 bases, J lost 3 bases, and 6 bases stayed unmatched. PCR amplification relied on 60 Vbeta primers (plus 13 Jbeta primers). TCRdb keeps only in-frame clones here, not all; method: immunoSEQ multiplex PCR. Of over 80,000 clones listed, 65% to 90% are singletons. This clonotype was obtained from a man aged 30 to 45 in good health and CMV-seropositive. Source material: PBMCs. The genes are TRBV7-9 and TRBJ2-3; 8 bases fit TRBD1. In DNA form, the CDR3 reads TGTGCCAGCAAGGACAGGGTAATTACAGATACGCAGTATTTT. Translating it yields CASKDRVITDTQYF.